Each of the 28 T cell receptor beta chains below was sequenced from the same sample in a study of regulatory T cells in long-lasting Graves disease. As to time point: newly diagnosed GD, antithyroid drugs for less than 3 months. There was RNA extracted from PBMCs, and the TCR library was made from it. According to the study, TCR beta libraries were built with iRepertoire HTBI primers and CDR3-region Arm-PCR. TCRdb reprocessed the multiplex PCR reads via MiXCR and lists one record per CDR3 protein. The sample lists roughly 500,000 distinct CDR3 sequences; around 12% were seen once. These data are also associated with another study on T cells in Graves' hyperthyroidism and ophthalmopathy.

Sample: peripheral blood mononuclear cells (PBMCs), taken at new diagnosis, from a patient treated with antithyroid drugs. The receptors come from a woman aged 30 to 39 with Graves disease.

This clonotype was seen ten or more times. The gene calls are TRBV2 and TRBJ1-1, with TRBD1 identical over 12 bases. This CDR3 has 13 residues. Germline V gives CDR1 SNHLY, CDR2 FYNNEI. V lost 6 bases, J lost 4 bases, and 0 bases stayed unmatched. CDR3 in amino acids: CASRGQGATEAFF. Here the CDR3 DNA reads TGTGCCAGCAGGGGACAGGGGGCCACTGAAGCTTTCTTT. The full variable domain, in which reference TRBV2 and TRBJ1-1 provide the parts outside the CDR3, is EPEVTQTPSHQVTQMGQEVILRCVPISNHLYFYWYRQILGQKVEFLVSFYNNEISEKSEIFDDQFSVERPDGSNFTLKIRSTKLEDSAMYFCASRGQGATEAFFGQGTRLTVV.

This CDR3 reads CASSQRRDNEQFF. CDR3 in DNA: TGCGCCAGCAGCCAACGTCGGGATAATGAGCAGTTCTTC. The V and J genes are TRBV4-1 and TRBJ2-1; a weak D match, TRBD2 (5 bases). CDR3 length equals 13 residues. CDR1 is MGHRA and CDR2 is YSYEKL in the germline V gene. The V gene lost 2 bases and the J gene lost 7 bases, with 9 bases spanning the gap.

This clonotype was detected ten times or more. The V call is TRBV3-1, the J call TRBJ2-7; 9 bases fit TRBD1. Germline CDR1 and CDR2: LGHDT and YNNKEL (reference sequence). The CDR3 runs to 14 residues. J lost 4 bases, V lost 3 bases, and 4 bases had no gene match. CDR3 sequence: CASSQTGQGYEQYF. CDR3 bases: TGTGCCAGCAGCCAGACGGGACAGGGATACGAGCAGTACTTC.

With regard to this clonotype: A much more abundant neighbour one base away suggests this may be a read error. The J gene is TRBJ2-6, the V gene TRBV19; tentatively, D is TRBD1 (5 bases). The CDR3 runs to 15 residues. CDR1 and CDR2 (germline): LNHDA, SQIVND (reference sequence). CDR3 loop: CASSSNLVGANALTF. DNA of the CDR3: TGTGCCAGTAGCAGTAATCTTGTTGGGGCCAACGCCCTGACTTTC.

This clonotype was counted at least ten times. The gene calls are TRBV7-2 and TRBJ2-5, with D unresolved. CDR1 SGHTA and CDR2 FQGNSA come from the germline V gene. The CDR3 length is 15 residues. Trimming left V 0 bases short and J 1 base short, with 9 bases between. The CDR3: CASSLAAGIQETQYF. DNA for the CDR3: TGTGCCAGCAGCTTAGCGGCAGGAATCCAAGAGACCCAGTACTTC.

This clonotype showed up many times. The gene calls are TRBV19 and TRBJ1-1, with a weak D call TRBD1 (6 bases). V lost 7 bases to trimming and J lost 0 bases, with 9 bases between them. The CDR3 sequence is 13 residues long. Germline CDR1 and CDR2: LNHDA and SQIVND (reference sequence). CDR3 in amino acids: CASTGVVNTEAFF. CDR3 bases: TGTGCCAGTACAGGGGTCGTGAACACTGAAGCTTTCTTT.

This clonotype was recorded many times. The chain is built from TRBV30 and TRBJ1-2; TRBD1 aligns across 7 bases. The CDR3 runs to 14 residues. J lost 7 bases, V lost 4 bases, and 12 bases had no gene match. Germline V gives CDR1 GTSNPN, CDR2 SVGIG (reference sequence). This CDR3 is CAWIRDSRGSGYTF. The CDR3 DNA reads TGTGCCTGGATTCGGGACAGTCGCGGGTCTGGCTACACCTTC.

The sample holds a few counts of this clonotype. V is TRBV25-1 and J is TRBJ1-3; 11 nucleotides line up with TRBD1. The junction had 8 bases not matched to a gene; V was cut back by 3 bases and J by 4 bases. CDR1 and CDR2 (germline): MGHDK, SYGVNS. This CDR3 spans 17 amino acids. Here the CDR3 reads CASSEKRDRGYGNTIYF. In DNA, the CDR3 is TGTGCCAGCAGTGAGAAAAGGGACAGGGGGTACGGAAACACCATATATTTT.

This clonotype was seen a handful of times. The V gene is TRBV6-2 or TRBV6-3, the J gene TRBJ1-5; D gene unclear. The V and J ends lost 0 bases and 0 bases respectively, with 6 bases between them. The CDR3 totals 15 residues. From germline, CDR1 is MNHEY and CDR2 SVGEGT. The CDR3 loop is CASSYSRYSNQPQHF. The CDR3 DNA is TGTGCCAGCAGTTACTCGAGGTATAGCAATCAGCCCCAGCATTTT.

This clonotype was observed a few times. The chain recombines TRBV20-1 with TRBJ2-1; 11 nucleotides agree with TRBD2. Germline V lookup: CDR1 DFQATT, CDR2 SNEGSKA (reference sequence). The CDR3 length is 15 residues. J lost 9 bases, V lost 3 bases, and 10 bases had no gene match. The DNA for the CDR3 is TGCAGTGCTAGTTCCGGCGGGCTAGCGGGAGGTGAGCAGTTCTTC. This encodes CSASSGGLAGGEQFF.

This clonotype was recorded at least ten times. The chain links TRBV29-1 to TRBJ2-1; a weak D match, TRBD2 (6 bases). Trimming cost V 7 bases and J 8 bases, with 12 bases left between them. This CDR3 has 11 amino acids. Germline V gene sequence: CDR1 SQVTM, CDR2 ANQGSEA. Written as DNA, the CDR3 is TGCAGCGCTCGGAGGGCCGATGAGCAGTTCTTC. Residues: CSARRADEQFF.

This clonotype was detected ten times or more. The genes are TRBV5-8 and TRBJ1-1; perhaps TRBD1 as D (5 bases). The ends were cut back, 4 bases at V and 1 base at J, with 14 bases in the middle. The V gene's germline CDR1 is SGHTS and CDR2 YDEGEE. This CDR3 has 15 amino acids. The CDR3 spells CASSAYTGGNTEAFF. Here the CDR3 DNA reads TGTGCCAGCAGCGCCTACACAGGAGGGAACACTGAAGCTTTCTTT.

There are a few counts of this clonotype. The gene calls are TRBV18 and TRBJ2-3; D is ambiguous. The CDR3 runs 16 residues. Germline V gene lookup returns CDR1 KGHSH and CDR2 LQKENI. Trimming shortened V by 3 bases and J by 0 bases, and 13 bases separated the two germline ends. The CDR3 DNA follows: TGTGCCAGCTCACCCTTCTCTGGCAGGAGCACAGATACGCAGTATTTT. Amino acid sequence: CASSPFSGRSTDTQYF.

This chain joins TRBV28 and TRBJ1-1; D is unresolved. V was trimmed by 3 bases and J by 6 bases, leaving 11 bases between them. CDR3 length: 13 amino acids. From germline, CDR1 is MDHEN and CDR2 SYDVKM. CDR3 protein: CASSFPGISEAFF. For the CDR3, the DNA is TGTGCCAGCAGTTTCCCTGGGATTTCTGAAGCTTTCTTT.

This clonotype was counted many times. V usage is TRBV3-1 and J usage is TRBJ1-2, with D maybe TRBD1 (5 bases). CDR3 size: 15 residues. Germline-derived CDR1 and CDR2 are LGHDT and YNNKEL (reference sequence). The V and J ends lost 4 bases and 7 bases respectively, with 19 bases between them. CDR3: CASSPGPFGGPGYTF. The CDR3, as DNA: TGTGCCAGCAGCCCCGGACCCTTTGGGGGACCTGGCTACACCTTC.

This clonotype was seen ten or more times. This sequence joins TRBV12-3 or TRBV12-4 and TRBJ1-2; 7 bases fit TRBD1. The ends lost 8 bases at V and 4 bases at J; junction bases unmatched: 25. CDR3 length: 19 residues. Here the CDR3 reads CASYGDAAPGQDLSYGYTF. For the CDR3, the DNA is TGTGCCAGCTACGGTGACGCGGCACCCGGACAGGACCTGAGCTATGGCTACACCTTC.

This clonotype was recorded many times. The CDR3 DNA reads as TGTGCCAGCATTTCCGACAGGACGGGCTACGAGCAGTACTTC. Its protein product is CASISDRTGYEQYF. The V gene is TRBV2, the J gene TRBJ2-7; possible D gene TRBD1, 6 bases. Germline loops: CDR1 SNHLY, CDR2 FYNNEI. This CDR3 region has 14 residues. The V gene lost 7 bases and the J gene lost 3 bases, with 16 bases spanning the gap.

As regards this clonotype: This is likely an artifact of a read error, given a far larger clone one base away. V and J are TRBV3-1 and TRBJ2-1; D is undetermined. The germline CDR1 and CDR2 sequences are LGHDT and YNNKEL (reference sequence). The CDR3 runs to 16 residues. CDR3: CASSQSGRSSGETQCF. CDR3 bases: TGTGCCAGCAGCCAATCCGGACGGTCAAGTGGAGAGACCCAGTGCTTC.

This clonotype was seen many times. V and J are TRBV20-1 and TRBJ1-4; 7 positions match TRBD1. Trimming at V came to 6 bases and at J to 5 bases, leaving 6 bases not matched to a gene. This CDR3 has 13 amino acids. Germline-derived CDR1 and CDR2 are DFQATT and SNEGSKA (reference sequence). The CDR3 sequence is CSALTGPNEKLFF. Written as DNA, the CDR3 is TGCAGTGCCTTGACAGGGCCGAATGAAAAACTGTTTTTT.

This clonotype was seen ten or more times. V gene TRBV27 combines with J gene TRBJ1-4; 9 bases fit TRBD1. Per the germline V gene, CDR1 is MNHEY and CDR2 is SMNVEV (reference sequence). The CDR3 has 17 residues. Losses at the gene ends were 5 bases for V and 0 bases for J; bases not matched to a gene: 7. DNA of the CDR3: TGTGCCAGCAGTCACCCGGGACAGGGTGCAACTAATGAAAAACTGTTTTTT. Its translation: CASSHPGQGATNEKLFF.

This clonotype has at least ten counts. The chain employs TRBV12-3 or TRBV12-4 and TRBJ1-1, with D perhaps matching TRBD1 (6 bases). The CDR3 loop spans 15 amino acids. V dropped 3 bases and J dropped 10 bases, with 21 bases sitting between them. In nucleotides, the CDR3 is TGTGCCAGCAGTTTGAGGTCAGGCCAGGCACAGGGAGCTTTCTTT. Protein product: CASSLRSGQAQGAFF.

This clonotype came up a few times. V usage is TRBV6-1 and J usage is TRBJ2-3, with 7 bases lining up with TRBD1. Germline V gives CDR1 MNHNS, CDR2 SASEGT. V trimming: 7 bases; J trimming: 2 bases; junction bases outside the gene matches: 3. The CDR3 is made up of 13 amino acids. The CDR3: CASKGQVTDTQYF. In nucleotides, the CDR3 is TGTGCCAGCAAAGGACAGGTCACAGATACGCAGTATTTT.

Only a few counts were recorded for this clonotype. The chain combines TRBV6-1 with TRBJ1-2; 8 bases fit TRBD1. The germline V gene has CDR1 MNHNS and CDR2 SASEGT. Germline trimming cut 6 bases from V and 5 bases from J; bases unmatched to any gene: 14. This CDR3 has 16 residues. The CDR3 DNA sequence: TGTGCCAGCAGATATACCGTCGGGACAGGAATTTATGGCTACACCTTC. Residues: CASRYTVGTGIYGYTF.

There are a few counts of this clonotype. The chain is built from TRBV18 and TRBJ2-4; possibly TRBD1 for D (7 bases). V was clipped by 6 bases and J by 0 bases, with 12 bases between them. Germline V gene lookup returns CDR1 KGHSH and CDR2 LQKENI. The CDR3 extends over 15 amino acids. This CDR3 reads CASSAGQLAKNIQYF. CDR3 DNA: TGTGCCAGCTCGGCGGGACAGCTAGCCAAAAACATTCAGTACTTC.

A few counts support this clonotype. The chain carries TRBV28 and TRBJ2-7, with D perhaps TRBD1 or TRBD2 (5 bases each). The CDR3 spans 17 residues. CDR1 and CDR2 from the germline V gene are MDHEN and SYDVKM. V was shortened by 2 bases and J by 2 bases, with 19 bases between the two germline ends. The CDR3 sequence is CASSLGAGGLLPYEQYF. The DNA of the CDR3 is TGTGCCAGCAGTTTAGGGGCGGGTGGGTTACTGCCCTACGAGCAGTACTTC.

This chain connects TRBV20-1 to TRBJ2-3; weak D call: TRBD1 (6 bases). With 2 bases removed from V and 5 bases from J, the gap between germline ends came to 11 bases. The CDR3 is 13 residues long. Germline CDR1 reads DFQATT; CDR2 reads SNEGSKA (reference sequence). CDR3 DNA: TGCAGTGCTAGACCCACAGGGCGAGATACGCAGTATTTT. This sequence encodes CSARPTGRDTQYF.

This clonotype appeared a few times. The rearrangement joins TRBV5-1 to TRBJ2-1, with D tentatively TRBD1 or TRBD2 (6 bases each). CDR1 is SGHRS, CDR2 YFSETQ, per germline. The CDR3 extends over 14 amino acids. V was cut by 3 bases and J by 9 bases, with 16 bases left in between. The CDR3 region is CASSWGASGGEQFF. The CDR3 DNA is TGCGCCAGCAGCTGGGGGGCCAGTGGGGGTGAGCAGTTCTTC.

The CDR3, as DNA: TGTGCCAGCAGTAGCTACGGTGGCGAGCAGTACTTC. It is translated as CASSSYGGEQYF. The V call is TRBV6-1, the J call TRBJ2-7; D remains unclear. CDR3 length: 12 residues. V lost 5 bases and J lost 6, with 11 bases in between. The germline V gene has CDR1 MNHNS and CDR2 SASEGT.